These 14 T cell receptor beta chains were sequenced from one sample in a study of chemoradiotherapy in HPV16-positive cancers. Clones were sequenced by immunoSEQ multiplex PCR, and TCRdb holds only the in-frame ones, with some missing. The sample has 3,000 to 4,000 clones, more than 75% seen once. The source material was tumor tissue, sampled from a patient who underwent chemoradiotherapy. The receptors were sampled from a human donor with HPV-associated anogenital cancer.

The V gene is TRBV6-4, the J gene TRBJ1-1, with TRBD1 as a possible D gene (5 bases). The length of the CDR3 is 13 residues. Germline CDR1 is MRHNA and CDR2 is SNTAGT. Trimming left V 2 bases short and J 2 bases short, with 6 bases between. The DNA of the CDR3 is TGTGCCAGCAGTGACCGGGACAACACTGAAGCTTTCTTT. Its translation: CASSDRDNTEAFF.

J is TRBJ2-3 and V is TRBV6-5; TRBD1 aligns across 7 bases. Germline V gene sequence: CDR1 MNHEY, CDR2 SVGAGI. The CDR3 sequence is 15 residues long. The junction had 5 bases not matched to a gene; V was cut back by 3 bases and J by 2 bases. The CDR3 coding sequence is TGTGCCAGCAGTTATCCAGGGGGTCACACAGATACGCAGTATTTT. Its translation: CASSYPGGHTDTQYF.

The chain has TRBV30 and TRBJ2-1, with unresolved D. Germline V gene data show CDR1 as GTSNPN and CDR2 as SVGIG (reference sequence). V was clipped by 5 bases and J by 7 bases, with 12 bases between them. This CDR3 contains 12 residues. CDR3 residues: CAWVPHWNEQFF. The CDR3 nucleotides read TGTGCCTGGGTTCCTCATTGGAATGAGCAGTTCTTC.

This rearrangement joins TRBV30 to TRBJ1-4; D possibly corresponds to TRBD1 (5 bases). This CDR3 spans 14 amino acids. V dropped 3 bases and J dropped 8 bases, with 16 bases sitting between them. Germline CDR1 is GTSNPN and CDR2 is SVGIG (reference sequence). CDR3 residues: CAWSPRGSWEKLFF. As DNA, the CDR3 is TGTGCCTGGAGCCCCCGGGGCTCTTGGGAAAAACTGTTTTTT.

CDR3 residues: CASSLSWTGETEAFF. The CDR3 bases are TGTGCCAGCAGTTTATCTTGGACAGGGGAAACTGAAGCTTTCTTT. The chain carries TRBV27 and TRBJ1-1; TRBD1 aligns across 9 bases. The CDR3 loop spans 15 amino acids. CDR1 and CDR2 (germline): MNHEY, SMNVEV (reference sequence). J lost 5 bases, V lost 0 bases, and 4 bases had no gene match.

CDR3 in amino acids: CASSFGPAGGLETQYF. The CDR3 nucleotides are TGCGCCAGCAGCTTCGGGCCAGCGGGGGGGTTAGAGACCCAGTACTTC. The chain recombines TRBV5-1 with TRBJ2-5; 10 bases are a match to TRBD2. CDR1 and CDR2 (germline): SGHRS, YFSETQ. The V and J ends lost 2 bases and 4 bases, in that order; junction bases with no gene match: 8. This CDR3 region has 16 residues.

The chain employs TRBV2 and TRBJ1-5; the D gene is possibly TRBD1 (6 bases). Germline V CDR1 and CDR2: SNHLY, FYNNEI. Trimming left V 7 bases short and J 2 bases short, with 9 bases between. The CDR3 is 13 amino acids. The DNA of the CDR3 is TGTGCCAGCATGCAGGGGCGCAATCAGCCCCAGCATTTT. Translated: CASMQGRNQPQHF.

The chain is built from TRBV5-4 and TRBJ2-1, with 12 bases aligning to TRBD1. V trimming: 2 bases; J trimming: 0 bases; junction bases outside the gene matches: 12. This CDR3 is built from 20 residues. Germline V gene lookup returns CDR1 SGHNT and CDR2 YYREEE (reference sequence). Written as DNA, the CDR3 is TGTGCCAGCAGCTTTTCGAGGGACAGGGGGCTACAAATCTCCTACAATGAGCAGTTCTTC. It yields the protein CASSFSRDRGLQISYNEQFF. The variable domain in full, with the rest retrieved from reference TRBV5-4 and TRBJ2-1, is ETGVTQSPTHLIKTRGQQVTLRCSSQSGHNTVSWYQQALGQGPQFIFQYYREEENGRGNFPPRFSGLQFPNYSSELNVNALELDDSALYLCASSFSRDRGLQISYNEQFFGPGTRLTVL.

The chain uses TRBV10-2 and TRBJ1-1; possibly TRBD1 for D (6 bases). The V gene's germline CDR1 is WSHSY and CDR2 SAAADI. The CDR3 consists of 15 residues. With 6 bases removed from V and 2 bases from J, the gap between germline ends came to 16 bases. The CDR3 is CASRGGRILNTEAFF. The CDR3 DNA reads TGCGCCAGCAGGGGGGGGCGGATACTTAACACTGAAGCTTTCTTT.

The DNA for the CDR3 is TGCGCCAGCAGCTTGGAGGCTAGCGGGGGCTACGAGCAGTACTTC. Protein: CASSLEASGGYEQYF. The rearrangement links TRBV5-1 to TRBJ2-7; 10 bases align to TRBD2. The CDR3 is 15 amino acids. From germline, CDR1 is SGHRS and CDR2 YFSETQ. The V and J ends lost 0 bases and 3 bases, in that order; junction bases with no gene match: 3.

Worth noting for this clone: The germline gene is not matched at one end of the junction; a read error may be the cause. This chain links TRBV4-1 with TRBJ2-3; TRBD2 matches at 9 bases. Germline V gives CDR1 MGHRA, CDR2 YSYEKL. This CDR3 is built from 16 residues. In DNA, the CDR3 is TGCGCCAGCAGCCCCGGCGGGGGGGTCGGGCACAGATACGCAGTATTT. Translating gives CASSPGGGVGHRYAVF.

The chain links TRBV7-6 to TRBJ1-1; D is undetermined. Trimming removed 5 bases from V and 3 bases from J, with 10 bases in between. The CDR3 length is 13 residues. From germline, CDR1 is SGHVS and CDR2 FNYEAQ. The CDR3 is CASSPQRDTEAFF. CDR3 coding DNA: TGTGCCAGCAGCCCCCAAAGGGACACTGAAGCTTTCTTT.

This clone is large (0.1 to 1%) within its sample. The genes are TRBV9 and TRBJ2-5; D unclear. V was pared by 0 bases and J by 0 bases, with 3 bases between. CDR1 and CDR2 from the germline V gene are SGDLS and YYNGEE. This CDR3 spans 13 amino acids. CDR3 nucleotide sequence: TGTGCCAGCAGCGTAGCCCACCAAGAGACCCAGTACTTC. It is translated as CASSVAHQETQYF.

CDR3 residues: CASSPRDVNEKLFF. The CDR3 coding sequence is TGTGCCAGCAGCCCCCGGGACGTAAATGAAAAACTGTTTTTT. V and J are TRBV9 and TRBJ1-4; D perhaps matches TRBD1 (5 bases). The CDR3 totals 14 residues. Per the germline V gene, CDR1 is SGDLS and CDR2 is YYNGEE. The V gene lost 4 bases and the J gene lost 5 bases, with 12 bases spanning the gap.